Listed below are T cell receptor beta chains from one sample, sequenced in a study of blood T cells in healthy people across ages. Each CDR3 protein is one row after TCRdb ran MiXCR on the 5' RACE reads. This sample has around 1.5 million distinct CDR3 sequences, with 59% found just once. Sample: blood. These receptors were taken from a man aged 18 to 30 in good health. CDR3s include the opening cysteine and the closing phenylalanine or tryptophan. The D gene is left open where the match is weak. Part of the rows lack a size; the others show once, few, many or a class for expanded clones.

v_call	clone_size	d_call	j_call	cdr3_nt	cdr3_aa
TRBV9	NA	NA	TRBJ1-2	TGTGCCAGCAGCGAGGAGGGGATGGGCTATGGCTACACCTTC	CASSEEGMGYGYTF
TRBV10-3	NA	NA	TRBJ1-5	TGTGCCATTACCCGGGACATAAATCAGCCCCAGCATTTT	CAITRDINQPQHF
TRBV2	NA	NA	TRBJ1-1	TGTGCCAGCAGTGAAGCACAAGGAGACAGGTTGAACACTGAAGCTTTCTTT	CASSEAQGDRLNTEAFF
TRBV6-2/TRBV6-3	few	NA	TRBJ2-3	TGTGCCGGGGGGAGGTCGTACACAGATACGCAGTATTTT	CAGGRSYTDTQYF
TRBV29-1	few	TRBD1	TRBJ2-5	TGCAGCGTACCAAGGGACAGGGGCCAAGAGACCCAGTACTTC	CSVPRDRGQETQYF
TRBV15	few	NA	TRBJ2-5	TGTGCCACCAGTAGAGATTCCGCGGCGGGGGAGACCCAGTACTTC	CATSRDSAAGETQYF
TRBV6-2/TRBV6-3	NA	NA	TRBJ2-7	TGTGCCAGCAGTTACGAAGAGGGAGCAGCCATCTACGAGCAGTACTTC	CASSYEEGAAIYEQYF
TRBV24-1	NA	NA	TRBJ2-5	TGTGCCACCAGTGACCATCGAGGGGGGCAAGAGACCCAGTACTTC	CATSDHRGGQETQYF
TRBV20-1	NA	NA	TRBJ2-1	TGCAGTGCTAGATCCACCCGACCTACAGTGCAGTTCTTC	CSARSTRPTVQFF
TRBV3-1	once	NA	TRBJ2-7	TGTAGTGCAGGCCCTTCCGCCTACGAGCAGTACTTC	CSAGPSAYEQYF
TRBV20-1	many	TRBD2	TRBJ2-7	TGCAGTGCTGCGTCGGGGGGTTCTATCTCCTACGAGCAGTACTTC	CSAASGGSISYEQYF
TRBV7-9	NA	NA	TRBJ1-1	TGTGCCAGCAGCTTAGAAGCGGTATGGGCTAAGAACACTGAAGCTTTCTTT	CASSLEAVWAKNTEAFF
TRBV7-9	NA	NA	TRBJ1-1	TGTGCCAGCAGCTTAGAGGAGAGGGGAGATACTGAAGCTTTCTTT	CASSLEERGDTEAFF
TRBV3-1	NA	NA	TRBJ2-5	TGTGCCAGCAGCCATGGACAGCCGCAGTACTTC	CASSHGQPQYF